Below are 14 T cell receptor beta chains sequenced from a single sample in a study of blood T cell repertoires in COVID-19. TCRdb keeps only in-frame clones here, not all; method: immunoSEQ multiplex PCR. This table has more than 85,000 clones, roughly 87% appearing once. Sequencing input: peripheral blood. Source of these receptors: a man in his fifties or sixties with active COVID-19.

This clone was seen a handful of times. This rearrangement joins TRBV9 to TRBJ1-1; D call uncertain. V lost 3 bases and J lost 6, with 12 bases in between. This CDR3 comprises 13 residues. In germline, CDR1 is SGDLS, CDR2 YYNGEE. CDR3: CASSAREGAEAFF. The CDR3 region has the DNA TGTGCCAGCAGCGCCCGGGAGGGCGCTGAAGCTTTCTTT.

V and J are TRBV13 and TRBJ1-3, with TRBD1 as a possible D gene (6 bases). Germline CDR1 PRHDT, CDR2 FYEKMQ (reference sequence). The CDR3 runs 15 residues. The V end lost 8 bases, the J end lost 1 base, and 15 bases lay between the germline ends. The CDR3 sequence: CASQLTGYSGNTIYF. The DNA for the CDR3 is TGTGCCAGCCAATTAACAGGGTATTCTGGAAACACCATATATTTT.

This sequence joins TRBV2 and TRBJ2-1, with a possible D match to TRBD2 (6 bases). The V and J ends lost 6 bases and 6 bases respectively, with 18 bases between them. There are 15 residues in the CDR3. Germline CDR1 SNHLY, CDR2 FYNNEI. DNA for the CDR3: TGTGCCAGCAGCTCGGGAGATAGCAGCGGCAATGAGCAGTTCTTC. Its protein product is CASSSGDSSGNEQFF.

The J gene is TRBJ2-5, the V gene TRBV11-3; the D gene is possibly TRBD2 (6 bases). The germline V and J ends were trimmed by 2 bases and 3 bases, with 10 bases remaining between them. Germline CDR1 and CDR2: SGHNT and YENEEA. CDR3 size: 14 residues. CDR3 protein: CASSLHGGKETQYF. The CDR3 region has the DNA TGTGCCAGCAGCTTACACGGGGGAAAAGAGACCCAGTACTTC.

This clone was counted only a few times. The V gene is TRBV21-1, the J gene TRBJ1-5; the DNA was not used to check the table's D call, TRBD1. TRBV21-1 is an annotated pseudogene. CDR3 size: 14 residues. CDR3 sequence reads: CASSKDIQHQPQHF. DNA for the CDR3: TGTGCCAGCAGCAAAGATATACAGCATCAGCCCCAGCATTTT.

This chain joins TRBV15 and TRBJ1-3; D gene uncertain. Germline V gives CDR1 LNHNV, CDR2 YYDKDF (reference sequence). The V end lost 5 bases, the J end lost 0 bases, and 11 bases lay between the germline ends. The CDR3 contains 15 residues. The CDR3 sequence: CATSPPGSSGNTIYF. The CDR3 DNA is TGTGCCACCAGCCCCCCGGGGAGCTCTGGAAACACCATATATTTT.

The chain uses TRBV6-5 and TRBJ1-2; TRBD1 aligns across 8 bases. The CDR3 extends over 13 amino acids. CDR1 and CDR2 (germline): MNHEY, SVGAGI. V dropped 7 bases and J dropped 4; count of bases not matched to a gene: 5. CDR3 loop: CASTLDRAYGYTF. The CDR3 DNA reads as TGTGCCAGCACCCTGGACAGGGCCTATGGCTACACCTTC.

Only one count was recorded for this clone. V usage is TRBV3-1 (or the pseudogene TRBV3-2) and J usage is TRBJ2-3; 9 nucleotides align to TRBD2. Germline V gene sequence: CDR1 LGHDT, CDR2 YNNKEL (reference sequence). The CDR3 is made up of 14 amino acids. Trimming cost V 5 bases and J 4 bases; bases outside gene matches: 4. The CDR3 bases are TGTGCCAGCAGCTATAGCGGGGGTGCAGATACGCAGTATTTT. Amino acids: CASSYSGGADTQYF.

This clone occurred a few times. The chain combines TRBV7-9 with TRBJ2-7, with 8 nucleotides matching TRBD1. The CDR3 extends over 18 amino acids. Germline lookup yields CDR1 SEHNR and CDR2 FQNEAQ (reference sequence). V shed 3 bases, J shed 0 bases, and the junction held 13 bases outside the gene matches. CDR3 nucleotides: TGTGCCAGCAGCTTGCCTAGACCGGGACAGGCTGCCTCCTACGAGCAGTACTTC. Translated, it gives CASSLPRPGQAASYEQYF. Using reference TRBV7-9 and TRBJ2-7 for the parts outside the CDR3, the full variable domain is DTGVSQNPRHKITKRGQNVTFRCDPISEHNRLYWYRQTLGQGPEFLTYFQNEAQLEKSRLLSDRFSAERPKGSFSTLEIQRTEQGDSAMYLCASSLPRPGQAASYEQYFGPGTRLTVT.

The chain links TRBV19 to TRBJ1-2; no definite D call. CDR1 is LNHDA, CDR2 SQIVND, per germline (reference sequence). The CDR3 has 14 amino acids. Trimming stripped 3 bases from V and 4 bases from J, with 12 bases between. The DNA for the CDR3 is TGTGCCAGTAGTATTCCTGCCAGCGGCTATGGCTACACCTTC. It translates to CASSIPASGYGYTF.

This chain connects TRBV9 to TRBJ2-1; tentatively, D is TRBD2 (5 bases). This CDR3 spans 15 amino acids. Trimming pared 4 bases from V and 0 bases from J, leaving 11 bases between. CDR1 SGDLS and CDR2 YYNGEE come from the germline V gene. CDR3 in DNA: TGTGCCAGCAGCCCGGGATGGGGCTCCTACAATGAGCAGTTCTTC. Encoded protein: CASSPGWGSYNEQFF.

The chain links TRBV7-8 to TRBJ1-3; D might be TRBD1 (6 bases). Trimming removed 5 bases from V and 0 bases from J, with 14 bases in between. CDR3 length: 16 amino acids. Germline CDR1 SGHVS, CDR2 FQNEAQ. CDR3 sequence reads: CASSKPGQVSGNTIYF. DNA for the CDR3: TGTGCCAGCAGCAAACCGGGACAAGTCTCTGGAAACACCATATATTTT.

The gene calls are TRBV27 and TRBJ2-7; the match to TRBD1 covers 8 bases. In germline, CDR1 is MNHEY, CDR2 SMNVEV (reference sequence). The J segment lost 2 bases and the V segment lost 8 bases, leaving 5 bases of the junction unmatched. This CDR3 contains 13 residues. CDR3 in amino acids: CASSVDRAYEQYF. DNA of the CDR3: TGTGCCAGCTCGGTGGACAGGGCCTACGAGCAGTACTTC.

The V call is TRBV13, the J call TRBJ2-7; unclear D gene. Germline lookup yields CDR1 PRHDT and CDR2 FYEKMQ (reference sequence). There are 12 residues in the CDR3. With 5 bases removed from V and 5 bases from J, the gap between germline ends came to 10 bases. CDR3: CASSQYKNEQYF. As DNA, the CDR3 is TGTGCCAGCAGCCAATACAAAAACGAGCAGTACTTC.